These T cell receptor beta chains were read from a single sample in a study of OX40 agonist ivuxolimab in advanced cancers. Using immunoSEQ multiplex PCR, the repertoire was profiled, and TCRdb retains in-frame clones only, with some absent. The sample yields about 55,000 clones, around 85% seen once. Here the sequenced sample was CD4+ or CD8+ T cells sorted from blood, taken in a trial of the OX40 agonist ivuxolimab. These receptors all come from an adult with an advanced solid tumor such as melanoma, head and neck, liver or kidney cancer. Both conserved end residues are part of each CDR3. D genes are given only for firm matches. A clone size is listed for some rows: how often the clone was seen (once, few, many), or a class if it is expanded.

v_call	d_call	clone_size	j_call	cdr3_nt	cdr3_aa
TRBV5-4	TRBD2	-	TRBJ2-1	TGTGCCAGCAGCCTAGTAGCGGGAGCGGGAAATGAGCAGTTCTTC	CASSLVAGAGNEQFF
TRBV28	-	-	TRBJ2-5	TGTGCCAGCAGTTCCCGATTCGGGACTCCCCGAAGAGAGACCCAGTACTTC	CASSSRFGTPRRETQYF
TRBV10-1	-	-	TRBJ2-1	TGCGCCAGCAGTGAGTTGCAGGCGAGCTCCTACAATGAGCAGTTCTTC	CASSELQASSYNEQFF
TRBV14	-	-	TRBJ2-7	TGTGCCAGCAGCCGCTATGGCAGGGGAGAGATGGGCCCGGGTAACGAGCAGTACTTC	CASSRYGRGEMGPGNEQYF
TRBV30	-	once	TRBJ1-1	TGTGCCCAGAGGAGGGGTAAGTTCTCCCAAACGAACACTGAAGCTTTCTTT	CAQRRGKFSQTNTEAFF
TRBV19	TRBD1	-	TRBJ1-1	TGTGCCAGTAGTGTCAGGACAGGAATGAACACTGAAGCTTTCTTT	CASSVRTGMNTEAFF
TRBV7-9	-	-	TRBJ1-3	TGTGCCAGCACCGATCAGAACACCATATATTTT	CASTDQNTIYF
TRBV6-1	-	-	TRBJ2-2	TGTGCCAGCACCCAGGGCCCCTACACCGGGGAGCTGTTTTTT	CASTQGPYTGELFF
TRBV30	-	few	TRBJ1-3	TGTGCCTGGGGCCCGACAGGAAACACCATATATTTT	CAWGPTGNTIYF
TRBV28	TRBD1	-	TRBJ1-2	TGTGCCAGCAGTTTCGGGACAGGGCGCGACTATGGCTACACCTTC	CASSFGTGRDYGYTF
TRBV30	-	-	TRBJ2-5	TGTGCCTGGACTGGGACTTTCCAAGAGACCCAGTACTTC	CAWTGTFQETQYF
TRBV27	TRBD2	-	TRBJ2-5	TGTGCCAGCAGGGGGACTAGCGGGAGACCAGGAGAGACCCAGTACTTC	CASRGTSGRPGETQYF
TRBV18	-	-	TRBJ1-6	TGTGCCAGCTCACCTCGGACCCAAAGCTCCTATAATTCACCCCTCCACTTT	CASSPRTQSSYNSPLHF
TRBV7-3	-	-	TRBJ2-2	TGTGCCAGCAGCTTAGGCGGGATAGGGGACACCGGGGAGCTGTTTTTT	CASSLGGIGDTGELFF
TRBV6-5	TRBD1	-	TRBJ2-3	TGTGCCAGCAGTTCGACAGGGGCAGATACGCAGTATTTT	CASSSTGADTQYF
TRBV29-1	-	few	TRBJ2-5	TGCAGCGTTGAAGGCCTCGGGACGGTTCGGGAGACCCAGTACTTC	CSVEGLGTVRETQYF
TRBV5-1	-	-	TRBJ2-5	TGCGCCAGCAGCGGTGGCGGGGGCCCGACGGGGACCCAGTACTTC	CASSGGGGPTGTQYF
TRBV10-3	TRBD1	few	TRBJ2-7	TGTGCCATCAGGACACAGGGGTACGAGCAGTACTTC	CAIRTQGYEQYF
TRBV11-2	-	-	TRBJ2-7	TGTGCCAGCAGCTTAGCATACGGGGGATCGTCCTACGAGCAGTACTTC	CASSLAYGGSSYEQYF
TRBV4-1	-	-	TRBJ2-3	TGCGCCAGCAGCCAAGATAGCCGCCCGGGGAATACGCAGTATTTT	CASSQDSRPGNTQYF
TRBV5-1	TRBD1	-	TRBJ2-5	TGCGCCAGCAGACAAACCTGGACAGGGGGGACAGAGACCCAGTACTTC	CASRQTWTGGTETQYF
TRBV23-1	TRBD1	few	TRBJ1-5	TGCGCCAGCAGTCAAGATAGGACAGGACCTTATAGCAATCAGCCCCAGCATTTT	CASSQDRTGPYSNQPQHF
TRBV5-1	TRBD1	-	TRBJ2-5	TGCGCCAGCAGCTTGTCGGCAACAGGGGTGGAGACCCAGTACTTC	CASSLSATGVETQYF
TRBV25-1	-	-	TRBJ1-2	TGTGCCAGCAGTCCCCCGGGTGAGGGCACTCGGGGCTACACCTTC	CASSPPGEGTRGYTF
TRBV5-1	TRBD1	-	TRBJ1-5	TGCGCCAGCAGCCCCGGACAGGGGATAGGTCAGCCCCAGCATTTT	CASSPGQGIGQPQHF
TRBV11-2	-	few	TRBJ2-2	TGTGCCAGCAGCTTAGAAGCGGGGAACACCGGGGAGCTGTTTTTT	CASSLEAGNTGELFF
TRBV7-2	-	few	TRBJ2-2	TGTGCCAGACCCCCCTCGGGCACGAACACCGGGGAGCTGTTTTTT	CARPPSGTNTGELFF